The 18 T cell receptor beta chains given below trace back to one sample, sequenced in a study of breast tumors, draining lymph nodes, adjacent tissues. Via MiXCR, TCRdb re-called the multiplex PCR reads, giving one row per CDR3 protein. The profile shows over 130,000 distinct CDR3 sequences, 32% of them singletons. Breast cancer patients provided tissue from their axillary draining lymph nodes. The specimen was axillary lymph node tissue. Every receptor here comes from a female donor with breast cancer. Some clones in this sample may be carry-over from other donors' samples.

This clonotype was detected ten times or more. This chain uses TRBV20-1 with TRBJ1-2, with D possibly being TRBD1 (5 bases). The CDR3 sequence is 15 residues long. Germline assignment: CDR1 DFQATT and CDR2 SNEGSKA (reference sequence). Between the trimmed V and J ends, which lost 0 bases and 6 bases, there was a span of 17 bases. The CDR3, as DNA: TGCAGTGCTAGAGATCCGAACGCCGGGACCCATGGCTACACCTTC. It encodes CSARDPNAGTHGYTF.

Comments on this clonotype: One end of the junction varies from germline; a read error may be responsible. This chain joins TRBV5-1 and TRBJ1-6; no clear D gene. The germline CDR1 and CDR2 sequences are SGHRS and YFSETQ. CDR3 length: 15 residues. The CDR3 spells CASGLAMAPNSPFHF. Here the CDR3 DNA reads TGCGCCAGCGGCTTGGCTATGGCACCTAATTCACCCTTCCACTTT.

This clonotype came up many times. CDR3 DNA sequence: TGTGCCAGCAGAGCCCGAGGGGGCATGGCTTCACCCCTCCACTTT. This sequence encodes CASRARGGMASPLHF. The chain combines TRBV2 with TRBJ1-6; TRBD1 matches 7 bases. Looked up from germline, CDR1 is SNHLY and CDR2 is FYNNEI. Trimming at V came to 6 bases and at J to 9 bases, leaving 11 bases not matched to a gene. The CDR3 covers 15 residues.

This clonotype was counted ten times or more. The chain carries TRBV5-8 and TRBJ1-4; D is possibly TRBD1 (5 bases). V was cut by 4 bases and J by 0 bases, with 10 bases left in between. CDR1 is SGHTS and CDR2 is YDEGEE in the germline V gene. The CDR3 covers 15 residues. CDR3 nucleotide sequence: TGTGCCAGCAGCGGAGGGGTCGCAACTAATGAAAAACTGTTTTTT. Its protein product is CASSGGVATNEKLFF.

This clonotype was detected ten times or more. One junction end disagrees with the germline gene, perhaps due to a read error. This chain uses TRBV14 with TRBJ2-3; D is possibly TRBD2 (6 bases). The germline V gene encodes CDR1 SGHDN and CDR2 FVKESK. The CDR3 totals 12 residues. The CDR3: CASRQAGTRAYF. As DNA, the CDR3 is TGTGCCAGCAGACAAGCCGGGACTCGGGCGTATTTT.

Concerning this clonotype: The junction shows a germline mismatch at one end, possibly a read error. This chain links TRBV7-2 with TRBJ1-3; tentatively, D is TRBD1 (5 bases). The CDR3 runs to 17 residues. The germline V gene has CDR1 SGHTA and CDR2 FQGNSA. The CDR3 sequence is CVSRPRLGDPSGNPIYF. The CDR3 coding sequence is TGTGTCAGCAGGCCCCGACTGGGGGATCCCTCTGGAAACCCCATATATTTT.

On this clonotype itself: A much larger clone lies one base from this, so it may be a read error. The chain is built from TRBV5-6 and TRBJ1-2, with unresolved D. With 0 bases removed from V and 4 bases from J, the gap between germline ends came to 7 bases. The CDR3 covers 13 residues. CDR1 SGHDT and CDR2 YYEEEE come from the germline V gene. The CDR3: CASSLVQTYGYTF. Written as DNA, the CDR3 is TGTGCCAGCAGCTTGGTACAAACCTATGGCTACACCTTC.

The sample holds many counts of this clonotype. A much larger clone is a single base away; this may be a read error. The V gene is TRBV20-1, the J gene TRBJ2-1; D unresolved. Germline loops: CDR1 DFQATT, CDR2 SNEGSKA (reference sequence). CDR3 length equals 11 residues. The CDR3 loop is CSASTVMVRSF. The CDR3 DNA follows: TGCAGTGCTAGTACCGTCATGGTTCGGTCCTTC.

The genes are TRBV24-1 and TRBJ2-1, with TRBD1 matching 9 bases. This CDR3 is built from 14 residues. Per germline, CDR1 KGHDR and CDR2 SFDVKD. The trim removed 9 bases at V and 7 bases at J, leaving 9 bases unmatched. The CDR3 bases are TGTGCCACCGCCTCCGGGACAGGGAAAAATGAGCAGTTCTTC. Its translation: CATASGTGKNEQFF.

Many counts were recorded for this clonotype. The rearrangement joins TRBV18 to TRBJ1-4; D remains unclear. CDR3 length: 15 residues. V was clipped by 3 bases and J by 0 bases, with 8 bases between them. Looked up from germline, CDR1 is KGHSH and CDR2 is LQKENI. The CDR3 DNA reads TGTGCCAGCTCACCTGCGCTTGCAACTAATGAAAAACTGTTTTTT. It is translated as CASSPALATNEKLFF.

This clonotype was seen repeatedly, ten times or more. The J gene is TRBJ2-1, the V gene TRBV6-5; 8 bases line up with TRBD1. This CDR3 is built from 15 residues. Germline CDR1 and CDR2: MNHEY and SVGAGI. Trimming cost V 2 bases and J 10 bases; bases outside gene matches: 10. The CDR3, as DNA: TGTGCCAGCAGTTACGACGGGACAGGAATTTTGGAGCAGTTCTTC. Protein sequence: CASSYDGTGILEQFF.

There are many counts of this clonotype. This chain joins TRBV20-1 and TRBJ1-2; no firm D call. Germline-derived CDR1 and CDR2 are DFQATT and SNEGSKA (reference sequence). CDR3 size: 14 residues. V was shortened by 0 bases and J by 5 bases, with 13 bases between the two germline ends. CDR3: CSARDGQATYGYTF. The CDR3 DNA reads as TGCAGTGCTAGAGATGGGCAAGCTACTTATGGCTACACCTTC.

This clonotype was picked up many times. The chain recombines TRBV14 with TRBJ2-6; D is uncertain. This CDR3 has 14 amino acids. Trimming stripped 1 base from V and 2 bases from J, with 3 bases between. Germline V CDR1 and CDR2: SGHDN, FVKESK. The CDR3 DNA sequence: TGTGCCAGCAGCCAAGTTCCTGGGGCCAACGTCCTGACTTTC. Residues: CASSQVPGANVLTF.

This clonotype was picked up many times. This rearrangement joins TRBV7-3 to TRBJ2-5; TRBD2 aligns across 9 bases. V lost 2 bases, J lost 0 bases, and 7 bases stayed unmatched. This CDR3 is built from 17 residues. From germline, CDR1 is SGHTA and CDR2 FQGTGA. The CDR3 nucleotides are TGTGCCAGCAGCTTAGGTGGCGGGGGGGCCAACCAAGAGACCCAGTACTTC. This encodes CASSLGGGGANQETQYF.

V is TRBV6-1 and J is TRBJ2-6; no clear D. CDR3 length equals 14 residues. Looked up from germline, CDR1 is MNHNS and CDR2 is SASEGT. V lost 4 bases to trimming and J lost 0 bases, with 4 bases between them. DNA for the CDR3: TGTGCCAGCAGTGCTTACTCTGGGGCCAACGTCCTGACTTTC. Residues: CASSAYSGANVLTF.

The sample holds a few counts of this clonotype. A much larger clone lies a single base off, so this may be a read error. This chain connects TRBV6-6 to TRBJ2-1; D may be TRBD1 (6 bases). Trimming cost V 5 bases and J 6 bases, with 14 bases left between them. CDR3 length equals 14 residues. CDR1 MNHNY and CDR2 SVGAGI come from the germline V gene (reference sequence). For the CDR3, the DNA is TGTGCCAGCAGTCAGTCCGGGACAAGCAATGAGCAGTTCTTC. Translation gives CASSQSGTSNEQFF.

A word on this clonotype: A junction end diverges from the germline sequence, so it may reflect a read error. Written as DNA, the CDR3 is TGTGCCATCAACATCCGGGACAAAGGGTTT. This codes for CAINIRDKGF. This chain uses TRBV10-3 with TRBJ1-6; a weak D match, TRBD1 (6 bases). Germline values: CDR1 ENHRY, CDR2 SYGVKD. The CDR3 consists of 10 residues.

This clonotype was seen repeatedly, ten times or more. V gene TRBV4-2 combines with J gene TRBJ2-2, with TRBD1 identical over 7 bases. The CDR3 runs to 14 residues. Per germline, CDR1 LGHNA and CDR2 YNFKEQ. With V trimmed by 0 bases and J by 6 bases, 1 base remained unmatched. Written as DNA, the CDR3 is TGTGCCAGCAGCCAAGAGACAGGGCCCGGGGAGCTGTTTTTT. It codes for CASSQETGPGELFF.